This TCR beta chain derives from a study of shared clonotypes between healthy human individuals. Study-wide results and limits: It was the non-shared clonotypes that had lower generation probabilities than clonotypes shared by all four donors. Memory subsets generally showed smaller estimated richness than naive subsets did.

Sequenced by immunoSEQ multiplex PCR; TCRdb stores in-frame clones only, minus some. Of 800,000 or so clones in the sample, 90% to 98% were seen once. This CDR3 is built from 15 residues. Trimming left V 3 bases short and J 1 base short, with 9 bases between. The germline CDR1 and CDR2 sequences are MNHEY and SMNVEV (reference sequence). To note about this clone: No antigen is known for it.

It was CD45RO-negative cells, positively selected for CCR7, that made up naive CD8 cells, with terminally differentiated effector memory CD45RA+ cells excluded. This sequence was found in a man aged 25-45 years in good health. The chain couples TRBV27 to TRBJ2-2, with no clear D. Sequencing was performed on naive CD8+ T cells sorted from blood. CDR3 protein: CASSLDGLNTGELFF. CDR3 DNA: TGTGCCAGCAGTTTGGACGGGCTGAACACCGGGGAGCTGTTTTTT.